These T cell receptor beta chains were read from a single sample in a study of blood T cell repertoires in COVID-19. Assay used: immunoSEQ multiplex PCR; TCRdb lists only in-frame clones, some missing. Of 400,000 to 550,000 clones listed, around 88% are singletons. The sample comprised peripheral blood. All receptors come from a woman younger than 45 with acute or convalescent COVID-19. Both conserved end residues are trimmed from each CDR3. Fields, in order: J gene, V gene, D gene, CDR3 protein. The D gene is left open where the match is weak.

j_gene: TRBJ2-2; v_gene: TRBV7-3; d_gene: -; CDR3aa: ASSKGAPNTGELF
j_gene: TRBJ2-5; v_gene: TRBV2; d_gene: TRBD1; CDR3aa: ASSEASGQGLVETQY
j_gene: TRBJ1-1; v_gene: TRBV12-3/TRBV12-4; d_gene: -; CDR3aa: ASSWYLNTEAF
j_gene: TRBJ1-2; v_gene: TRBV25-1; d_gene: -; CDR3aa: ASSELNYGYT
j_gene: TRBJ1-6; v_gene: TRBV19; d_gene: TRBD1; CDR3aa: ASSIGQGGSPLH
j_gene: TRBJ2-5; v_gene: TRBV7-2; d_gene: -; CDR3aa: ASSLDAGAPAKTQY
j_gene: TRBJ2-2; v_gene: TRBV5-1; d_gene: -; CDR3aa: ASTPGWGTYTGELF
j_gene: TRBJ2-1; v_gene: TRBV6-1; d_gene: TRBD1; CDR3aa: ASSDRDRTYEQF
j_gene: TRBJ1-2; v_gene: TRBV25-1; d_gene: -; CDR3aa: ASSEYSGYT
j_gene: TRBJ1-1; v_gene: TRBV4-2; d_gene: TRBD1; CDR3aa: ASSQSQGGAMNTEAF
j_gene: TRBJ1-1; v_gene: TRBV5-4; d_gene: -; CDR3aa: ASSLVAQRDTEAF